These T cell receptor beta chains were read from a single sample in a study of T cells in Graves' hyperthyroidism and ophthalmopathy. In TCRdb, the multiplex PCR reads were re-called with MiXCR into one record per CDR3 protein. The repertoire has 450,000 to 650,000 distinct CDR3 sequences, around 20% of them found once; the top ten carry less than 30%. Material for sequencing was blood. The receptors were gathered from a man in his late teens or twenties with Graves' hyperthyroidism. Both conserved end residues are part of each CDR3. The D gene is left open where the match is weak. Rows give clone size only sometimes, using once, few, many, or a class for an expanded clone.

size | D | J | V | length | CDR3 | DNA
many | - | TRBJ1-5 | TRBV12-3/TRBV12-4 | 13 | CASTDTGNQPQHF | TGTGCCAGCACTGATACAGGGAATCAGCCCCAGCATTTT
- | - | TRBJ2-5 | TRBV20-1 | 13 | CSAKSGIQETQYF | TGCAGTGCTAAGTCAGGGATCCAAGAGACCCAGTACTTC
few | - | TRBJ2-7 | TRBV7-2 | 17 | CASSLAGGRGSPYEQYF | TGTGCCAGCAGCTTAGCGGGGGGGCGGGGGTCGCCCTACGAGCAGTACTTC
many | - | TRBJ2-2 | TRBV7-8 | 18 | CASSTSRVGAWNTGELFF | TGTGCCAGCAGCACCTCAAGGGTCGGGGCATGGAACACCGGGGAGCTGTTTTTT
- | - | TRBJ1-5 | TRBV6-2/TRBV6-3 | 15 | CASSYLTESNQPQHF | TGTGCCAGCAGTTACCTGACAGAGAGCAATCAGCCCCAGCATTTT
many | TRBD1 | TRBJ2-7 | TRBV12-3/TRBV12-4 | 13 | CASRLQGRDEQYF | TGTGCCAGCAGGCTACAGGGGCGTGACGAGCAGTACTTC
- | - | TRBJ1-5 | TRBV4-2 | 18 | CASSQDPGVGNSNQPQHF | TGTGCCAGCAGCCAAGATCCCGGGGTTGGAAATAGCAATCAGCCCCAGCATTTT
- | - | TRBJ1-2 | TRBV28 | 14 | CASSLFGSIYGYTF | TGTGCCAGCAGTTTATTCGGCAGCATTTATGGCTACACCTTC
many | TRBD2 | TRBJ2-7 | TRBV2 | 15 | CASSPSGGISYEQYF | TGTGCCAGCAGCCCTAGCGGGGGGATCTCCTACGAGCAGTACTTC
- | - | TRBJ2-7 | TRBV5-1 | 13 | CASSLVGADEQYF | TGCGCCAGCAGCTTGGTGGGGGCAGACGAGCAGTACTTC
many | TRBD1 | TRBJ2-2 | TRBV7-2 | 15 | CASSSWTGGAGELFF | TGTGCCAGCAGCTCGTGGACAGGGGGGGCCGGGGAGCTGTTTTTT
many | TRBD1 | TRBJ1-1 | TRBV12-3/TRBV12-4 | 13 | CASSYGQAGEAFF | TGTGCCAGCAGCTACGGACAGGCAGGTGAAGCTTTCTTT
many | - | TRBJ2-5 | TRBV6-5 | 15 | CASSYSSSGRETQYF | TGTGCCAGCAGTTACTCGAGCTCGGGGCGGGAGACCCAGTACTTC
- | TRBD1 | TRBJ1-5 | TRBV6-2/TRBV6-3 | 16 | CASSYRTGGLDQPQHF | TGTGCCAGCAGTTACCGGACAGGGGGCCTTGATCAGCCCCAGCATTTT
- | TRBD2 | TRBJ2-3 | TRBV12-3/TRBV12-4 | 16 | CASSPRLAGAPDTQYF | TGTGCCAGCAGTCCTCGACTAGCGGGGGCCCCAGATACGCAGTATTTT
many | TRBD1 | TRBJ1-2 | TRBV28 | 22 | CASSLNVPPGQGDPSYNYGYTF | TGTGCCAGCAGTTTAAACGTACCCCCGGGACAGGGGGATCCCTCGTATAACTATGGCTACACCTTC
few | TRBD1 | TRBJ2-7 | TRBV9 | 16 | CASSVAAGQGFYEQYF | TGTGCCAGCAGCGTAGCGGCGGGACAGGGTTTCTACGAGCAGTACTTC
- | - | TRBJ1-1 | TRBV20-1 | 14 | CSASRGSKNTEAFF | TGCAGTGCTAGCAGGGGCAGCAAGAACACTGAAGCTTTCTTT
many | TRBD1 | TRBJ1-5 | TRBV20-1 | 14 | CSERGRGRNQPQHF | TGCAGTGAAAGGGGGAGGGGGCGTAATCAGCCCCAGCATTTT
- | - | TRBJ1-1 | TRBV6-1 | 11 | CASQDTGRAFF | TGTGCCAGCCAGGACACAGGGCGAGCTTTCTTT
many | TRBD1 | TRBJ1-2 | TRBV20-1 | 13 | CSARGDRGHGYTF | TGCAGTGCTAGAGGGGACAGGGGTCATGGCTACACCTTC
few | - | TRBJ1-5 | TRBV20-1 | 15 | CSARKAFARNQPQHF | TGCAGTGCTAGGAAGGCCTTCGCCCGGAATCAGCCCCAGCATTTT
- | - | TRBJ1-2 | TRBV6-1 | 11 | CASSPGEGYTF | TGTGCCAGCAGTCCAGGGGAAGGCTACACCTTC
- | - | TRBJ2-7 | TRBV7-9 | 12 | CASSPDLYEQYF | TGTGCCAGCAGCCCGGACCTCTACGAGCAGTACTTC